This TCR beta chain was recorded in a study of OX40 agonist ivuxolimab in advanced cancers. Background on the study: The dose of intravenous ivuxolimab that patients received every 2 weeks ranged from 0.01 to 10 mg/kg. Prior checkpoint blockade (anti-PD-1, anti-PD-L1 or anti-CTLA-4) was permitted; about 40% had it.

Study results and caveats: More expanded clones were found, on average, in CD8+ than in CD4+ T cells. Partial responders treated at 0.1-3.0 mg/kg exhibited clonal expansion among the lowest measured.

In its sample, this clone was seen once. The antigen is not known. The data were produced by immunoSEQ multiplex PCR, yet TCRdb's version contains in-frame clones alone and is incomplete. The data contain fewer than 45,000 clones, around two thirds of them singletons. The sample here was CD4+ or CD8+ T cells sorted from blood, taken in a trial of the OX40 agonist ivuxolimab. The receptor was isolated from an adult with an advanced solid tumor such as melanoma, head and neck, liver or kidney cancer.

CDR3 nucleotide sequence: TGTGCCAGCAGCTTAGACACGTGGAACACTGAAGCTTTCTTT. This sequence encodes CASSLDTWNTEAFF. J is TRBJ1-1 and V is TRBV7-8, with D unresolved. The CDR3 is made up of 14 amino acids. Trimming left V 1 base short and J 1 base short, with 7 bases between. Germline V lookup: CDR1 SGHVS, CDR2 FQNEAQ.